This entry lists 23 T cell receptor beta chains sequenced from one sample in a study of blood T cell repertoires in COVID-19. TCRdb's copy holds only in-frame clones and misses some; the assay was immunoSEQ multiplex PCR. The sample has about 70,000 clones; roughly 89% are singletons. Sequencing was done on a sample of peripheral blood. The receptor set was obtained from a woman older than 75 with acute or convalescent COVID-19.

V usage is TRBV7-2 and J usage is TRBJ1-5; D may be TRBD1 (5 bases). Germline-derived CDR1 and CDR2 are SGHTA and FQGNSA. Between the trimmed V and J ends, which lost 5 bases and 3 bases, there was a span of 11 bases. The CDR3 has 14 amino acids. This CDR3 is CASSAPGLNQPQHF. The CDR3 nucleotides are TGTGCCAGCAGCGCCCCAGGGCTCAATCAGCCCCAGCATTTT. The entire variable domain, with the rest obtained from reference TRBV7-2 and TRBJ1-5, is as follows: GAGVSQSPSNKVTEKGKDVELRCDPISGHTALYWYRQSLGQGLEFLIYFQGNSAPDKSGLPSDRFSAERTGGSVSTLTIQRTQQEDSAVYLCASSAPGLNQPQHFGDGTRLSIL.

This clone was recorded once. This chain joins TRBV5-4 and TRBJ1-2, with 12 bases fitting TRBD1. Per germline, CDR1 SGHNT and CDR2 YYREEE (reference sequence). V was pared by 4 bases and J by 8 bases, with 6 bases of the junction left unmatched. This CDR3 has 14 residues. The CDR3 DNA reads TGTGCCAGCAGCGAGGGACAGGGGGCGCGCGGCTACACCTTC. As protein: CASSEGQGARGYTF.

This clone was seen just once. CDR3 nucleotide sequence: TGTGCCAGTAGTATAAGGGGGTATTCACCCCTCCACTTT. This sequence encodes CASSIRGYSPLHF. The chain employs TRBV19 and TRBJ1-6, with D possibly TRBD1 on 6 matching bases. The CDR3 is 13 residues long. V was cut by 2 bases and J by 8 bases, with 7 bases left in between. Germline lookup yields CDR1 LNHDA and CDR2 SQIVND (reference sequence).

V and J are TRBV24-1 and TRBJ2-5; possibly TRBD2 for D (5 bases). V was clipped by 6 bases and J by 5 bases, with 18 bases between them. CDR3 length equals 15 residues. Germline-derived CDR1 and CDR2 are KGHDR and SFDVKD. CDR3: CATSHGGSGGETQYF. The CDR3 DNA sequence: TGTGCCACCAGTCACGGTGGGAGCGGTGGGGAGACCCAGTACTTC.

The chain recombines TRBV3-1 (or the pseudogene TRBV3-2) with TRBJ2-1; 13 nucleotides agree with TRBD2. J gave up 8 bases and V 4 bases, and 5 bases lay outside the gene matches. The CDR3 runs 15 residues. Germline V gives CDR1 LGHDT, CDR2 YNNKEL (reference sequence). CDR3 in amino acids: CASSRTSGGAHEQFF. The CDR3 DNA reads as TGTGCCAGCAGCCGTACTAGCGGGGGGGCCCATGAGCAGTTCTTC.

Details on this clone: The junction and the germline gene differ at one end; a read error may be behind it. The V gene is TRBV7-2, the J gene TRBJ2-2; 7 bases align to TRBD1. CDR1 and CDR2 from the germline V gene are SGHTA and FQGNSA. This CDR3 spans 13 amino acids. CDR3: CASSLVGQGVLFF. The CDR3 bases are TGTGCCAGCAGCTTAGTGGGGCAGGGGGTGCTGTTTTTT.

This rearrangement joins TRBV30 to TRBJ1-4, with a tentative D call TRBD1 (5 bases). Germline V lookup: CDR1 GTSNPN, CDR2 SVGIG (reference sequence). Trimming removed 0 bases from V and 8 bases from J, with 13 bases in between. The CDR3 runs to 14 residues. The CDR3 spells CAWSVRGAGEKLFF. CDR3 sequence (DNA): TGTGCCTGGAGTGTACGAGGAGCAGGGGAAAAACTGTTTTTT.

Only one count was recorded for this clone. The V call is TRBV4-3, the J call TRBJ1-6, with 8 nucleotides matching TRBD1. Germline V gene data show CDR1 as LGHNA and CDR2 as YSLEER. V was clipped by 0 bases and J by 9 bases; unmatched bases: 10. The CDR3 consists of 17 residues. In DNA, the CDR3 is TGCGCCAGCAGCCAAGATCCAGGGGGCGTTAAGTCTTCACCCCTCCACTTT. Translated, it gives CASSQDPGGVKSSPLHF.

The chain combines TRBV10-2 with TRBJ2-5; 8 bases map to TRBD2. The CDR3 is made up of 14 amino acids. V gave up 3 bases and J gave up 2 bases; unmatched junction bases: 2. Germline-derived CDR1 and CDR2 are WSHSY and SAAADI. As DNA, the CDR3 is TGCGCCAGCAGTGACGGGGGGGGGCAAGAGACCCAGTACTTC. Residues: CASSDGGGQETQYF.

This clone is deemed medium-sized. This chain joins TRBV7-9 and TRBJ1-1; D is ambiguous. Trimming took off 1 base at V and 4 bases at J, with 10 bases between the two ends. The CDR3 is made up of 14 amino acids. CDR1 SEHNR and CDR2 FQNEAQ come from the germline V gene (reference sequence). CDR3 amino acids: CASSLVGVSTEAFF. CDR3 DNA sequence: TGTGCCAGCAGCTTAGTCGGGGTCAGCACTGAAGCTTTCTTT.

The chain employs TRBV27 and TRBJ1-2; TRBD1 agrees at 7 bases. J gave up 8 bases and V 3 bases, and 12 bases lay outside the gene matches. CDR1 and CDR2 from the germline V gene are MNHEY and SMNVEV (reference sequence). The CDR3 is 15 residues long. CDR3 DNA sequence: TGTGCCAGCAGTTTCGACAGGGATACTGATGGGGGCTACACCTTC. This gives the protein CASSFDRDTDGGYTF.

V gene TRBV25-1 combines with J gene TRBJ2-7, with D tentatively TRBD2 (6 bases). Germline V lookup: CDR1 MGHDK, CDR2 SYGVNS. Trimming left V 5 bases short and J 1 base short, with 12 bases between. The CDR3 runs 14 residues. The CDR3: CASSRRSGSYEQYF. DNA of the CDR3: TGTGCCAGCAGTCGGAGGAGCGGGTCCTACGAGCAGTACTTC.

The chain joins TRBV7-9 to TRBJ2-1, with D maybe TRBD2 (5 bases). The germline CDR1 and CDR2 sequences are SEHNR and FQNEAQ (reference sequence). This CDR3 comprises 14 residues. V shed 5 bases and J shed 5 bases, with 13 bases lying between them. The CDR3 DNA reads TGTGCCAGCAGCGCCGAGGGTAGAAACAATGAGCAGTTCTTC. Translation: CASSAEGRNNEQFF.

V and J are TRBV5-1 and TRBJ2-3; the D gene is possibly TRBD2 (5 bases). This CDR3 is 18 amino acids long. V lost 4 bases, J lost 1 base, and 22 bases lay in between. Germline V CDR1 and CDR2: SGHRS, YFSETQ. CDR3 DNA: TGCGCCAGCAGCCTCATCAGCCCCCGGTCCGGGGGCACAGATACGCAGTATTTT. This gives the protein CASSLISPRSGGTDTQYF.

J is TRBJ2-6 and V is TRBV9, with D possibly being TRBD2 (6 bases). Between the trimmed V and J ends, which lost 1 base and 2 bases, there was a span of 22 bases. Per the germline V gene, CDR1 is SGDLS and CDR2 is YYNGEE. The CDR3 has 20 amino acids. The CDR3 DNA follows: TGTGCCAGCAGCGTACGGAGGGGTGACAGCATGCACCCTGGGGCCAACGTCCTGACTTTC. Amino acid sequence: CASSVRRGDSMHPGANVLTF.

This clone was observed a single time. The chain links TRBV5-1 to TRBJ1-1; 9 nucleotides agree with TRBD1. The CDR3 consists of 16 residues. The junction had 13 bases not matched to a gene; V was cut back by 5 bases and J by 5 bases. Germline CDR1 reads SGHRS; CDR2 reads YFSETQ. The CDR3 is CASRLTGGVSLTEAFF. Written as DNA, the CDR3 is TGCGCCAGCAGACTGACAGGGGGGGTAAGTCTGACTGAAGCTTTCTTT.

The chain carries TRBV5-1 and TRBJ2-3; D gene unclear. This CDR3 region has 14 residues. V shed 0 bases and J shed 6 bases, with 11 bases lying between them. Germline V gene data show CDR1 as SGHRS and CDR2 as YFSETQ. Written as DNA, the CDR3 is TGCGCCAGCAGCTTGGGGCCGTCGCCGGATACGCAGTATTTT. Encoded protein: CASSLGPSPDTQYF. The variable domain in full, with the rest retrieved from reference TRBV5-1 and TRBJ2-3, is KAGVTQTPRYLIKTRGQQVTLSCSPISGHRSVSWYQQTPGQGLQFLFEYFSETQRNKGNFPGRFSGRQFSNSRSEMNVSTLELGDSALYLCASSLGPSPDTQYFGPGTRLTVL.

This clone showed up just once. The chain has TRBV6-5 and TRBJ1-4; D unclear. Germline V gene lookup returns CDR1 MNHEY and CDR2 SVGAGI. Trimming shortened V by 6 bases and J by 8 bases, and 19 bases separated the two germline ends. The CDR3 totals 15 residues. The CDR3 DNA reads TGTGCCAGCAGAAGCTGGGAGGGAGGAAGGGAAAAACTGTTTTTT. Its protein is CASRSWEGGREKLFF.

This chain uses TRBV19 with TRBJ1-5, with TRBD1 as a possible D gene (6 bases). Trimming removed 1 base at V and 0 bases at J, with 13 bases between. CDR1 is LNHDA, CDR2 SQIVND, per germline (reference sequence). The CDR3 runs to 17 residues. The CDR3 is CASSIARGSYSNQPQHF. DNA for the CDR3: TGTGCCAGTAGTATAGCGAGGGGGAGCTATAGCAATCAGCCCCAGCATTTT.

The CDR3 DNA follows: TGTGCCAGCAGCCCGCGGGCCAAGCGAGAGACCCAGTACTTC. It yields the protein CASSPRAKRETQYF. V is TRBV11-1 and J is TRBJ2-5, with TRBD2 as a possible D gene (5 bases). The CDR3 length is 14 residues. CDR1 and CDR2 from the germline V gene are SGHAT and FQDESV (reference sequence). Trimming removed 5 bases from V and 4 bases from J, with 14 bases in between.

This clone was counted only a few times. V usage is TRBV6-4 and J usage is TRBJ1-2; D uncertain. The V end lost 1 base, the J end lost 4 bases, and 16 bases lay between the germline ends. The CDR3 loop spans 16 amino acids. The germline gives CDR1 MRHNA, CDR2 SNTAGT. In nucleotides, the CDR3 is TGTGCCAGCAGTGACTATGCTACCGGTCCCTCCTATGGCTACACCTTC. Translated: CASSDYATGPSYGYTF.

V usage is TRBV6-2 or TRBV6-3 and J usage is TRBJ2-1; perhaps TRBD1 as D (8 bases). The V end lost 6 bases, the J end lost 0 bases, and 21 bases lay between the germline ends. Looked up from germline, CDR1 is MNHEY and CDR2 is SVGEGT. This CDR3 has 18 residues. CDR3 sequence reads: CASSRQGLAASSYNEQFF. The CDR3 bases are TGTGCCAGCAGCAGACAGGGGCTAGCGGCAAGCTCCTACAATGAGCAGTTCTTC.

V usage is TRBV19 and J usage is TRBJ1-5; 11 bases match TRBD1. There are 16 residues in the CDR3. The J segment lost 3 bases and the V segment lost 2 bases, leaving 3 bases of the junction unmatched. The V gene's germline CDR1 is LNHDA and CDR2 SQIVND (reference sequence). In nucleotides, the CDR3 is TGTGCCAGTAGTATATTGGGACAGGGGGTCAATCAGCCCCAGCATTTT. Its protein product is CASSILGQGVNQPQHF.